This T cell receptor (beta chain) was identified during a study of blood T cell repertoires in COVID-19. The wider study: COVID-19 samples from acute and convalescent phases originated in the United States, Italy and Spain. Sources were T cells, B-cell-depleted T cells, or PBMCs; the material itself was cDNA or gDNA.

This clone was picked up a small number of times. This same CDR3 is encoded by further DNA sequences in the sample. In the authors' methods: Estimation of nucleated cell counts relied on the amplification of reference gene primers. The assay was immunoSEQ multiplex PCR, and TCRdb's table has in-frame clones only and misses some. V and J calls and clone size are copied from that table; D and trimming were computed from the DNA. The table records about 90,000 clones, roughly 80% of them present only once. This clonotype originated in a woman between 65 and 79 years old with acute or convalescent COVID-19. Sequencing was performed on peripheral blood.

The DNA of the CDR3 is TGCGCCAGCAGCCCCCCGACAGTTTCCTACGAGCAGTACTTC. Translation gives CASSPPTVSYEQYF. The chain uses TRBV5-1 and TRBJ2-7, with D perhaps TRBD1 (5 bases). CDR1 SGHRS and CDR2 YFSETQ come from the germline V gene. The CDR3 loop spans 14 amino acids. Trimming pared 4 bases from V and 1 base from J, leaving 12 bases between.